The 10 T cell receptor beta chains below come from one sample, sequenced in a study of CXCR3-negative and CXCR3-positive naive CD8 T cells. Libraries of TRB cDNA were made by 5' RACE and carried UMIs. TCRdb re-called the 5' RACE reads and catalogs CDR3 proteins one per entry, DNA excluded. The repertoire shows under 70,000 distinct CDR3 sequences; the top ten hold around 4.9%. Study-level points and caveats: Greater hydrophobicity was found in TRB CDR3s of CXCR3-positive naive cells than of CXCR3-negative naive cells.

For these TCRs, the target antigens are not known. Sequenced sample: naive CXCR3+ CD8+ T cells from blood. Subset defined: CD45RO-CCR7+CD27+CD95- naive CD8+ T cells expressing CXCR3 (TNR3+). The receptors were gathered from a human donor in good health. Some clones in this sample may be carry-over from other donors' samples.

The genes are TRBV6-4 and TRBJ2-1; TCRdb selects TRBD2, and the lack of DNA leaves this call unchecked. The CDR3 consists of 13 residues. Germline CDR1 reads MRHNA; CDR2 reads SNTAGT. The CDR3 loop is CASMAGPSSEQFF.

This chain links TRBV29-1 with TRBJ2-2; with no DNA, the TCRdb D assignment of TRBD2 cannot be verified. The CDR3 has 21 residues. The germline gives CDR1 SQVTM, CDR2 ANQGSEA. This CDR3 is CSVEGSGGLAGLTANTGELFF.

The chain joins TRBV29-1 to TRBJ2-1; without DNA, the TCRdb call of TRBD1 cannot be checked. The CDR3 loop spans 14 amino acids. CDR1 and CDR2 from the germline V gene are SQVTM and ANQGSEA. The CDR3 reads CSVRQENSYNEQFF.

CDR3 residues: CASSVGQGDLVDTQYF. This chain links TRBV9 with TRBJ2-3; TCRdb reports TRBD2, a call that lacks DNA to check it against. Germline lookup yields CDR1 SGDLS and CDR2 YYNGEE. The CDR3 spans 16 residues. Complete variable domain (other parts from reference TRBV9 and TRBJ2-3): DSGVTQTPKHLITATGQRVTLRCSPRSGDLSVYWYQQSLDQGLQFLIQYYNGEERAKGNILERFSAQQFPDLHSELNLSSLELGDSALYFCASSVGQGDLVDTQYFGPGTRLTVL.

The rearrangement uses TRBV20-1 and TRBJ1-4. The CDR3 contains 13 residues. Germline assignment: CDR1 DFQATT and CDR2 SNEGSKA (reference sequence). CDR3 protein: CSASDGSNEKLFF.

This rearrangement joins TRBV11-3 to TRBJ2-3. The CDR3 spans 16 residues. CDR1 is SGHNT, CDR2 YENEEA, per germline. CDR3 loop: CASSTRSADDADTQYF.

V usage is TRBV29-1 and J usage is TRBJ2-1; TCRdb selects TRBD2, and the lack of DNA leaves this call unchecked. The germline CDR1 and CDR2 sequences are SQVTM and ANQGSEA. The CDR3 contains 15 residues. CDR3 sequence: CSVEEAGTRLNEQFF.

CDR3 residues: CASSLHTEAFF. The chain recombines TRBV7-9 with TRBJ1-1. Germline assignment: CDR1 SEHNR and CDR2 FQNEAQ (reference sequence). This CDR3 is built from 11 residues. The whole variable domain, filled in from reference TRBV7-9 and TRBJ1-1, reads DTGVSQNPRHKITKRGQNVTFRCDPISEHNRLYWYRQTLGQGPEFLTYFQNEAQLEKSRLLSDRFSAERPKGSFSTLEIQRTEQGDSAMYLCASSLHTEAFFGQGTRLTVV.

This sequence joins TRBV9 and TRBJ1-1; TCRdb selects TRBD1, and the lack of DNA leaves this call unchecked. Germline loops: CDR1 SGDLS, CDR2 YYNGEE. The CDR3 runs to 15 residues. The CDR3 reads CASSGSGTGNTEAFF.

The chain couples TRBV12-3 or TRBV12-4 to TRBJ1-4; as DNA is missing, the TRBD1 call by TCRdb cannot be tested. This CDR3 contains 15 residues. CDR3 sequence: CASSRTGAPAEKLFF.